The clone carrying this TCR beta chain occurred a few times. Its antigen is unknown. A read error may be the cause here, since a much bigger clone is one base away. These data come from a study of blood T cells in healthy people across ages. Study-wide results and caveats: It was found that TCR beta diversity correlated strongly with the percentage of naive T cells. More naive CD4+ cells and higher diversity were found in long-lived than in aged donors.

Primers used in a second PCR of roughly 6 to 11 cycles were a sample-barcoded 5' primer and a J-beta primer mix. Unique molecular identifiers of 12 random nucleotides labeled each cDNA. TCRdb reprocessed the 5' RACE reads with MiXCR, giving one entry per CDR3 protein. The table includes roughly 1,500,000 distinct CDR3 sequences, almost 35% detected once. Germline CDR1 and CDR2: LGHDT and YNNKEL (reference sequence). The V and J ends lost 4 bases and 11 bases, in that order; junction bases with no gene match: 10. The CDR3 extends over 14 amino acids. The chain is built from TRBV3-1 and TRBJ2-5, with TRBD2 matching 10 bases. The specimen sequenced was blood. The origin of this receptor is a woman in her twenties or thirties in good health. CDR3 DNA sequence: TGTGCCAGCAGCCGGGGACTAGCGCGGAATGAGCAGTACTTC. Translation: CASSRGLARNEQYF.